This T cell receptor beta chain was identified in a study of T-cell memory formation after mild COVID-19. Looking at the study overall: Each donor largely had its own TCR clusters.

In its sample, this clonotype was seen a few times. This CDR3 region has 17 residues. The V segment lost 5 bases and the J segment 3 bases; nucleotides outside the gene matches: 9. In germline, CDR1 is SEHNR, CDR2 FQNEAQ (reference sequence). TCRdb reprocessed the 5' RACE reads via MiXCR and lists one record per CDR3 protein. The sample includes about 350,000 distinct CDR3 sequences, about an eighth of them seen just once. Sequencing used PBMCs or a T cell subset sorted from them (not recorded which). This TCR came from a man aged 18 to 30 who had mild COVID-19 (a few samples of this study predate the infection). Cell type and time point are not known. This chain connects TRBV7-9 to TRBJ1-6, with 8 bases aligning to TRBD1. In nucleotides, the CDR3 is TGTGCCAGCAGCAACCAACCCGGGACAGGCTATAATTCACCCCTCCACTTT. As protein: CASSNQPGTGYNSPLHF.